This TCR beta chain was sequenced for a study of shared clonotypes between healthy human individuals. The CDR3 sequence is 14 residues long. Germline V CDR1 and CDR2: SGHTA, FQGNSA. Between the trimmed V and J ends, which lost 4 bases and 11 bases, there was a span of 15 bases. Clones were sequenced by immunoSEQ multiplex PCR, and TCRdb holds only the in-frame ones, with some missing. The sample carries around 510,000 clones, around 78% recorded once. Input material: PBMCs. The receptor was derived from a woman between 40 and 55 years old in good health. Some clones in this sample may be carry-over from other donors' samples. V is TRBV7-2 and J is TRBJ2-6, with no clear D. The CDR3 bases are TGTGCCAGCAGCTCTTTCCGAGACACGTACGTCCTGACTTTC. It codes for CASSSFRDTYVLTF.